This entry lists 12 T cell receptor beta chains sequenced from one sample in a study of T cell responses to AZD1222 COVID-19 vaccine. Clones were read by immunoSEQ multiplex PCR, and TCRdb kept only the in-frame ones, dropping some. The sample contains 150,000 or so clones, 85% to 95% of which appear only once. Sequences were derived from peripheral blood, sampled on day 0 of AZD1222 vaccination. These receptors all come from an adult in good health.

The CDR3 DNA sequence: TGCGCCAGCAGCCAACCGCCGGGACAGGGATTGGCCGGGGAGCTGTTTTTT. Translating gives CASSQPPGQGLAGELFF. The chain uses TRBV4-1 and TRBJ2-2; TRBD1 agrees at 9 bases. The CDR3 is made up of 17 amino acids. J was trimmed by 6 bases and V by 2 bases; bases with no gene match: 10. Germline V gene lookup returns CDR1 MGHRA and CDR2 YSYEKL.

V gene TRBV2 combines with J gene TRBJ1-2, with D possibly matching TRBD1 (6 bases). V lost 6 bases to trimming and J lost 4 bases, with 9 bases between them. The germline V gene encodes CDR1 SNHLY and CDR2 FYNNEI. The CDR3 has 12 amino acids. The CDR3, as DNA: TGTGCCAGCAGACAGGGATCCTATGGCTACACCTTC. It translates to CASRQGSYGYTF.

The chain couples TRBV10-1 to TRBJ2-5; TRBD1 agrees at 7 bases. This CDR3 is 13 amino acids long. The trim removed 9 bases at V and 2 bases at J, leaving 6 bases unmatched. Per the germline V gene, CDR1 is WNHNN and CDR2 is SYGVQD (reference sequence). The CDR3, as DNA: TGCGCCAGTACAGGGGACCCTCAAGAGACCCAGTACTTC. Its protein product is CASTGDPQETQYF.

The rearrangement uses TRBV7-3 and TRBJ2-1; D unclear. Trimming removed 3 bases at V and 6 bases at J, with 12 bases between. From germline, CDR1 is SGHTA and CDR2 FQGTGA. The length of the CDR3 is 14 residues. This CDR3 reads CASSLGIGRNEQFF. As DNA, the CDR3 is TGTGCCAGCAGCTTGGGTATTGGGCGCAATGAGCAGTTCTTC.

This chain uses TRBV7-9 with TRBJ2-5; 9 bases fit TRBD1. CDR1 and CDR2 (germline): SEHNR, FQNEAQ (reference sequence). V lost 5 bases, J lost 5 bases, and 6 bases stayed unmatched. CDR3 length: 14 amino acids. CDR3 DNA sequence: TGTGCCAGCAGCCGCGGGACAGGGTGGGAGACCCAGTACTTC. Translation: CASSRGTGWETQYF.

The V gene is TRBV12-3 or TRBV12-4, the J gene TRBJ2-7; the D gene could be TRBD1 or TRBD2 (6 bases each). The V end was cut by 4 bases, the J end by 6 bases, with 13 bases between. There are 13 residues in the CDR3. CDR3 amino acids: CASSSSGGGEQYF. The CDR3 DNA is TGTGCCAGCAGTTCTTCCGGGGGCGGCGAGCAGTACTTC.

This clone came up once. The CDR3 reads CASSQPGGGRGYTQYF. Here the CDR3 DNA reads TGTGCCAGCAGCCAACCAGGGGGGGGGAGAGGGTATACGCAGTATTTT. This chain joins TRBV4-2 and TRBJ2-3, with D possibly called TRBD1 or TRBD2 (7 bases each). The V gene's germline CDR1 is LGHNA and CDR2 YNFKEQ. V was pared by 2 bases and J by 7 bases, with 19 bases between. This CDR3 spans 16 amino acids.

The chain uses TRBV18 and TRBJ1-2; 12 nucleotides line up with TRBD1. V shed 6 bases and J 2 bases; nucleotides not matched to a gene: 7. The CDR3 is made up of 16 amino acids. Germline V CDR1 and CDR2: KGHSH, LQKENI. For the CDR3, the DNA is TGTGCCAGCTCTTCTGGGGGACAGGGGGCGAACTATGGCTACACCTTC. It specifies CASSSGGQGANYGYTF. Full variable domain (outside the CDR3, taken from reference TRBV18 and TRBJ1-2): NAGVMQNPRHLVRRRGQEARLRCSPMKGHSHVYWYRQLPEEGLKFMVYLQKENIIDESGMPKERFSAEFPKEGPSILRIQQVVRGDSAAYFCASSSGGQGANYGYTFGSGTRLTVV.

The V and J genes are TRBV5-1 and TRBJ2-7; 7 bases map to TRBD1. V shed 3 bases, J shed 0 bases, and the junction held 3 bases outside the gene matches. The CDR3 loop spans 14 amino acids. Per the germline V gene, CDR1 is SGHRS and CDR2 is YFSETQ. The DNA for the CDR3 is TGCGCCAGCAGCTCACAGGGGAGCTCCTACGAGCAGTACTTC. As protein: CASSSQGSSYEQYF.

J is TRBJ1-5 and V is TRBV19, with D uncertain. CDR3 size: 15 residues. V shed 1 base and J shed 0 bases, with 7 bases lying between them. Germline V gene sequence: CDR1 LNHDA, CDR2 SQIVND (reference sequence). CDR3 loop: CASSIVSHSNQPQHF. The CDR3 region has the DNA TGTGCCAGTAGTATAGTAAGTCATAGCAATCAGCCCCAGCATTTT.

The CDR3 nucleotides are TGCGCCAGCAGTGACAACTCCTACAATGAGCAGTTCTTC. It is translated as CASSDNSYNEQFF. The rearrangement joins TRBV10-2 to TRBJ2-1; the D is unclear. Germline CDR1 is WSHSY and CDR2 is SAAADI. Trimming left V 3 bases short and J 0 bases short, with 3 bases between. This CDR3 spans 13 amino acids.

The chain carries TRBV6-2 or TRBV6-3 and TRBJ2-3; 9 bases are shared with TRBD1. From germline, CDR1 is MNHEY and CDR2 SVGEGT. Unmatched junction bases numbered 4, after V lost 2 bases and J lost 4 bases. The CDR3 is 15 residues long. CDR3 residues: CASSYLDRGSDTQYF. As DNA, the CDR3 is TGTGCCAGCAGTTACCTGGACAGGGGCTCAGATACGCAGTATTTT.